This entry lists 12 T cell receptor beta chains sequenced from one sample in a study of blood T cell repertoires in COVID-19. TCRdb's copy holds only in-frame clones and misses some; the assay was immunoSEQ multiplex PCR. The repertoire consists of about 270,000 clones, with roughly 91% occurring once and the leading ten covering 1.5% to 2%. Input material: PBMCs or T cells enriched from blood (not recorded which). The receptors here all came from a woman in her fifties or sixties who had recovered from COVID-19.

The chain links TRBV19 to TRBJ1-6; 8 bases are shared with TRBD1. Germline V gene data show CDR1 as LNHDA and CDR2 as SQIVND (reference sequence). V was pared by 2 bases and J by 9 bases, with 12 bases of the junction left unmatched. The length of the CDR3 is 17 residues. CDR3 DNA sequence: TGTGCCAGTAGTATACGGGGCAGGGGGCCCGAGAGTTCACCCCTCCACTTT. Its protein is CASSIRGRGPESSPLHF.

V usage is TRBV28 and J usage is TRBJ1-2, with 8 bases matching TRBD1. Trimming took 6 bases from V and 4 from J; bases not matched to a gene: 7. Germline CDR1 is MDHEN and CDR2 is SYDVKM. This CDR3 has 14 residues. CDR3 in amino acids: CASSLQGAIYGYTF. CDR3 sequence (DNA): TGTGCCAGCAGCCTTCAGGGGGCGATCTATGGCTACACCTTC.

V usage is TRBV3-1 (or the pseudogene TRBV3-2) and J usage is TRBJ1-1; no clear D. CDR3 length equals 14 residues. Trimming took 4 bases from V and 0 from J, leaving 9 bases between them. CDR1 LGHDT and CDR2 YNNKEL come from the germline V gene (reference sequence). The CDR3, as DNA: TGTGCCAGCAGCCCCAGCGGGGTGAACACTGAAGCTTTCTTT. Translating gives CASSPSGVNTEAFF.

The CDR3 nucleotides read TGTGCCAGCTCACCCACAATAGGAGAGGGAAAGGAGAGGTTCTTC. Translating gives CASSPTIGEGKERFF. The chain carries TRBV18 and TRBJ2-1; a possible D gene is TRBD2 (5 bases). V was shortened by 3 bases and J by 15 bases, with 24 bases between the two germline ends. Germline V gene sequence: CDR1 KGHSH, CDR2 LQKENI. This CDR3 has 15 amino acids.

The chain carries TRBV7-3 and TRBJ1-1; TRBD1 matches at 8 bases. CDR1 and CDR2 (germline): SGHTA, FQGTGA. J was trimmed by 4 bases and V by 1 base; bases with no gene match: 2. The CDR3 runs to 14 residues. CDR3 sequence reads: CASSLRQGLTEAFF. The CDR3 DNA is TGTGCCAGCAGCTTAAGACAGGGGCTCACTGAAGCTTTCTTT.

This rearrangement joins TRBV25-1 to TRBJ1-2, with 7 nucleotides matching TRBD1. The V gene's germline CDR1 is MGHDK and CDR2 SYGVNS. This CDR3 has 13 amino acids. The ends lost 4 bases at V and 8 bases at J; junction bases unmatched: 7. The chain's CDR3 is CASSGGTGVGYTF. CDR3 coding DNA: TGTGCCAGCAGTGGGGGAACAGGGGTCGGCTACACCTTC.

This CDR3 is CASSEQITNQPQHF. DNA for the CDR3: TGTGCCAGCAGTGAACAGATTACCAATCAGCCCCAGCATTTT. V usage is TRBV2 and J usage is TRBJ1-5; D is unclear. V was pared by 2 bases and J by 3 bases, with 8 bases between. Germline CDR1 and CDR2: SNHLY and FYNNEI. This CDR3 has 14 residues.

J is TRBJ1-6 and V is TRBV5-6; a weak D match, TRBD1 (6 bases). The CDR3 covers 16 residues. Germline CDR1 reads SGHDT; CDR2 reads YYEEEE. Trimming took 3 bases from V and 6 from J, leaving 16 bases between them. The CDR3 sequence is CASSSQVGGPNSPLHF. The CDR3 coding sequence is TGTGCCAGCAGCTCCCAGGTGGGGGGGCCTAATTCACCCCTCCACTTT. The full variable domain, completed using reference TRBV5-6 and TRBJ1-6, is DAGVTQSPTHLIKTRGQQVTLRCSPKSGHDTVSWYQQALGQGPQFIFQYYEEEERQRGNFPDRFSGHQFPNYSSELNVNALLLGDSALYLCASSSQVGGPNSPLHFGNGTRLTVT.

This clone was picked up a small number of times. The rearrangement uses TRBV30 and TRBJ1-1, with 10 bases identical to TRBD1. CDR3 length equals 13 residues. V was pared by 3 bases and J by 3 bases, with 1 base of the junction left unmatched. Germline CDR1 GTSNPN, CDR2 SVGIG (reference sequence). Here the CDR3 reads CAWSGTGDTEAFF. CDR3 coding DNA: TGTGCCTGGAGCGGGACAGGGGACACTGAAGCTTTCTTT.

CDR3 amino acids: CASSPPSSSTRGNEQFF. The CDR3 region has the DNA TGTGCCAGCTCACCACCGAGTAGTAGCACGAGAGGTAATGAGCAGTTCTTC. This sequence joins TRBV18 and TRBJ2-1, with D uncertain. There are 17 residues in the CDR3. Trimming stripped 0 bases from V and 7 bases from J, with 19 bases between. Germline V gene lookup returns CDR1 KGHSH and CDR2 LQKENI.

This chain joins TRBV9 and TRBJ2-1, with 8 bases matching TRBD2. CDR1 and CDR2 from the germline V gene are SGDLS and YYNGEE. The CDR3 spans 16 residues. The J segment lost 10 bases and the V segment lost 0 bases, leaving 12 bases of the junction unmatched. CDR3 coding DNA: TGTGCCAGCAGCGTAGAGTTGGCGGGAGGTCCCCTCGAGCAGTTCTTC. Protein product: CASSVELAGGPLEQFF.

The chain couples TRBV10-3 to TRBJ2-2; 10 bases line up with TRBD2. The V and J ends lost 2 bases and 5 bases, in that order; junction bases with no gene match: 2. The CDR3 loop spans 15 amino acids. CDR1 and CDR2 from the germline V gene are ENHRY and SYGVKD. The CDR3 DNA reads as TGTGCCATCAGTGAGCAGCGGGAGGGAACCGGGGAGCTGTTTTTT. Encoded protein: CAISEQREGTGELFF.